This TCR beta chain is drawn from a study of cytomegalovirus exposure and HLA in healthy donors. On the study more broadly: A later analysis reported the 120 or so validation repertoires used the same platform as the 550 to 800 first-cohort repertoires.

This clone was counted a single time. No antigen is known for it. Profiled with immunoSEQ multiplex PCR; TCRdb holds only in-frame clones, not every one. The sample lists a few hundred thousand clones; 80% to 90% were seen once. Overall study findings and caveats: Some TCR beta chains (over 150 of them) were listed as cytomegalovirus-associated. In a later analysis, first-cohort TCR clusters were found to tend to co-occur in the 100 to 150 validation repertoires. Accounts indicate the classifier identified cytomegalovirus status with strong specificity and sensitivity.

After removal of 3 bases from V and 2 bases from J, the junction contained 1 base not matched to a gene. The length of the CDR3 is 15 residues. The germline V gene has CDR1 KGHSH and CDR2 LQKENI. Material for sequencing was PBMCs. The receptor was derived from a woman aged 18-29 years in good health and CMV-seronegative. This chain uses TRBV18 with TRBJ2-5, with 12 positions matching TRBD2. The CDR3 DNA sequence: TGTGCCAGCTCACCGACTAGCGGGAGTCAAGAGACCCAGTACTTC. Its protein is CASSPTSGSQETQYF. Drawing the rest from reference TRBV18 and TRBJ2-5, the complete variable domain is NAGVMQNPRHLVRRRGQEARLRCSPMKGHSHVYWYRQLPEEGLKFMVYLQKENIIDESGMPKERFSAEFPKEGPSILRIQQVVRGDSAAYFCASSPTSGSQETQYFGPGTRLLVL.